These T cell receptor beta chains were read from a single sample in a study of blood T cell repertoires in COVID-19. Profiled with immunoSEQ multiplex PCR; TCRdb holds only in-frame clones, not every one. This sample yields about 440,000 clones, of which less than 95% are seen a single time; more than 0.55% belongs to the top ten. The specimen was PBMCs or T cells enriched from blood (not recorded which). Receptor source: a young man who had recovered from COVID-19. Each CDR3 is given with its conserved first and last residue. Fields, in order: J gene, V gene, clone size, D gene, CDR3 protein, CDR3 DNA. A D gene is named only where the DNA matches it firmly. The listing skips clone size in some rows; elsewhere it reads once, few, many or a size class.

TRBJ2-3	TRBV30	NA	NA	CASDFGDTQYF	TGTGCCTCGGACTTCGGAGATACGCAGTATTTT
TRBJ1-2	TRBV18	NA	TRBD1	CASSRGQGANYGYTF	TGTGCCAGCTCACGGGGACAGGGAGCTAACTATGGCTACACCTTC
TRBJ1-1	TRBV7-3	NA	NA	CASSLGRRSEAFF	TGTGCCAGCAGCCTGGGCAGAAGGTCTGAAGCTTTCTTT
TRBJ2-5	TRBV10-3	NA	TRBD2	CAISGTSGGKETQYF	TGTGCCATCAGCGGGACTAGCGGGGGGAAAGAGACCCAGTACTTC
TRBJ2-5	TRBV27	NA	NA	CASSLGGHPPWETQYF	TGTGCCAGCAGTTTAGGTGGGCATCCTCCGTGGGAGACCCAGTACTTC
TRBJ1-6	TRBV7-8	NA	NA	CASSFEAFNSPLHF	TGTGCCAGCAGCTTCGAGGCCTTTAATTCACCCCTCCACTTT
TRBJ1-2	TRBV3-1/TRBV3-2	NA	TRBD1	CASSPGTGGWEGYTF	TGTGCCAGCAGCCCCGGGACAGGGGGCTGGGAAGGCTACACCTTC
TRBJ2-2	TRBV5-1	NA	TRBD2	CASSFPLAATGELFF	TGCGCCAGCAGCTTCCCGCTAGCGGCAACCGGGGAGCTGTTTTTT
TRBJ2-7	TRBV28	NA	TRBD1	CASSATGSYEQYF	TGTGCCAGCAGTGCGACAGGGTCCTACGAGCAGTACTTC
TRBJ1-1	TRBV6-5	NA	TRBD1	CASRKRQGNTEAFF	TGTGCCAGCAGAAAACGACAGGGGAACACTGAAGCTTTCTTT
TRBJ1-1	TRBV11-2	NA	TRBD1	CASSLVDRANTEAFF	TGTGCCAGCAGCTTAGTGGACAGGGCTAACACTGAAGCTTTCTTT
TRBJ1-1	TRBV5-1	NA	NA	CASSSGQPNTEAFF	TGCGCCAGCAGCTCCGGACAGCCGAACACTGAAGCTTTCTTT
TRBJ1-6	TRBV5-5	NA	TRBD1	CASSPGQGVNSPLHF	TGTGCCAGCAGCCCAGGACAGGGCGTAAATTCACCCCTCCACTTT
TRBJ1-2	TRBV6-5	NA	TRBD1	CASREGQGWGYTF	TGTGCCAGCAGAGAGGGACAGGGCTGGGGCTACACCTTC
TRBJ2-7	TRBV3-1/TRBV3-2	NA	NA	CASSQDGRGRYEQYF	TGTGCCAGCAGCCAAGATGGAAGGGGCAGGTACGAGCAGTACTTC
TRBJ1-2	TRBV28	NA	TRBD1	CASSGTGYGYTF	TGTGCCAGCAGCGGGACAGGGTATGGCTACACCTTC
TRBJ1-6	TRBV3-1/TRBV3-2	NA	NA	CASSRRQDKRSPLHF	TGTGCCAGCAGCCGCCGTCAGGACAAGCGCTCACCCCTCCACTTT
TRBJ1-1	TRBV18	NA	TRBD1	CASSPAGTGVAEAFF	TGTGCCAGCTCACCCGCCGGGACAGGGGTCGCTGAAGCTTTCTTT
TRBJ2-1	TRBV18	NA	NA	CASSPGEGYNEQFF	TGTGCCAGCTCACCTGGAGAGGGATACAATGAGCAGTTCTTC
TRBJ1-2	TRBV19	NA	NA	CASSIAGDTYGYTF	TGTGCCAGTAGTATAGCCGGGGACACCTATGGCTACACCTTC
TRBJ2-3	TRBV5-4	NA	TRBD2	CASSTRLASDTQYF	TGTGCCAGCAGCACCCGACTAGCATCCGATACGCAGTATTTT
TRBJ1-1	TRBV28	NA	NA	CCVRGLYTEAFF	TGTTGTGTTCGCGGGCTGTACACTGAAGCTTTCTTT
TRBJ1-2	TRBV7-9	NA	TRBD1	CASSSDLWTGGNYGYTF	TGTGCCAGCAGCTCCGACCTTTGGACAGGGGGCAACTATGGCTACACCTTC
TRBJ1-5	TRBV7-2	once	NA	CASSLTGFNQPQHF	TGTGCCAGCAGCTTGACAGGCTTCAATCAGCCCCAGCATTTT
TRBJ2-3	TRBV6-2/TRBV6-3	NA	TRBD1	CASSQVRDRGTDTQYF	TGTGCCAGCAGTCAGGTCCGGGACAGGGGAACAGATACGCAGTATTTT
TRBJ1-5	TRBV9	NA	TRBD1	CASSSGTASSQPQHF	TGTGCCAGCAGCTCAGGGACAGCGTCCTCCCAGCCCCAGCATTTT
TRBJ1-2	TRBV12-3/TRBV12-4	NA	NA	CASSFLEGGYTF	TGTGCCAGCAGTTTTTTAGAGGGCGGCTACACCTTC
TRBJ1-5	TRBV28	NA	NA	CASSLGGTLSNQPQHF	TGTGCCAGCAGTTTAGGAGGGACCCTCAGCAATCAGCCCCAGCATTTT
TRBJ1-2	TRBV27	NA	NA	CASSLQQGYYGYTF	TGTGCCAGCAGTCTCCAACAGGGATACTATGGCTACACCTTC
TRBJ1-4	TRBV18	NA	NA	CASSPGTTTNEKLFF	TGTGCCAGCTCACCCGGGACAACAACTAATGAAAAACTGTTTTTT
TRBJ1-2	TRBV11-2	few	TRBD1	CASSLGLGTGDHYGYTF	TGTGCCAGCAGCTTAGGCCTCGGAACAGGGGACCACTATGGCTACACCTTC
TRBJ2-7	TRBV27	NA	TRBD2	CASRSSGISYEQYF	TGTGCCAGCAGAAGTAGCGGGATCTCCTACGAGCAGTACTTC
TRBJ2-3	TRBV19	NA	TRBD2	CASSIGGGSADTQYF	TGTGCCAGTAGTATAGGCGGGGGTTCGGCAGATACGCAGTATTTT
TRBJ2-7	TRBV4-1	NA	TRBD1	CASSPGGPYEQYF	TGCGCCAGCAGCCCAGGGGGTCCCTACGAGCAGTACTTC
TRBJ1-6	TRBV5-5	NA	NA	CASSPYRGYNSPLHF	TGTGCCAGCAGCCCCTATCGGGGGTACAATTCACCCCTCCACTTT
TRBJ1-4	TRBV7-9	NA	NA	CATRSINEKLFF	TGTGCCACCCGGTCTATTAATGAAAAACTGTTTTTT
TRBJ2-1	TRBV10-1	NA	NA	CAFGPASFHNEQFF	TGCGCCTTCGGCCCAGCGTCATTCCACAATGAGCAGTTCTTC
TRBJ2-2	TRBV24-1	NA	NA	CATSEMGGIGELFF	TGTGCCACCAGTGAGATGGGCGGGATCGGGGAGCTGTTTTTT
TRBJ2-1	TRBV30	NA	TRBD2	CAWNKLAGGPREQFF	TGTGCCTGGAACAAACTAGCGGGAGGGCCACGAGAGCAGTTCTTC